These 5 T cell receptor beta chains came from one sample sequenced in a study of beta chain features in type 1 diabetes. Expressed TCRB transcripts were sequenced, since all the RNA that had been isolated was reverse transcribed. Sequenced by immunoSEQ multiplex PCR; TCRdb stores in-frame clones only, minus some. This table has 450,000 to 550,000 clones, 30% appearing once. Input material: naive CD4+ T cells from blood. These receptors originate from a man aged 18 to 30 in good health.

This clone occurred a few times. V is TRBV9 and J is TRBJ2-5; D uncertain. CDR3 length: 14 amino acids. Trimming removed 0 bases from V and 1 base from J, with 7 bases in between. Germline CDR1 and CDR2: SGDLS and YYNGEE. CDR3 sequence: CASSVGSSQETQYF. The CDR3 DNA reads TGTGCCAGCAGCGTAGGCAGCTCCCAAGAGACCCAGTACTTC.

The chain couples TRBV7-9 to TRBJ2-5; tentative D call: TRBD2 (6 bases). Germline-derived CDR1 and CDR2 are SEHNR and FQNEAQ (reference sequence). With 1 base removed from V and 2 bases from J, the gap between germline ends came to 14 bases. This CDR3 has 16 residues. CDR3 sequence: CASSLERGLAQETQYF. As DNA, the CDR3 is TGTGCCAGCAGCTTAGAGCGCGGGCTAGCGCAAGAGACCCAGTACTTC.

The rearrangement uses TRBV5-1 and TRBJ1-1; weak D call: TRBD1 (5 bases). Germline V gene data show CDR1 as SGHRS and CDR2 as YFSETQ. The CDR3 length is 15 residues. The V and J ends lost 3 bases and 4 bases respectively, with 16 bases between them. Here the CDR3 reads CASSSGTGLGTEAFF. The CDR3 DNA follows: TGCGCCAGCAGCTCCGGGACCGGGCTGGGCACTGAAGCTTTCTTT. The variable domain in full, with the rest retrieved from reference TRBV5-1 and TRBJ1-1, is KAGVTQTPRYLIKTRGQQVTLSCSPISGHRSVSWYQQTPGQGLQFLFEYFSETQRNKGNFPGRFSGRQFSNSRSEMNVSTLELGDSALYLCASSSGTGLGTEAFFGQGTRLTVV.

Only a few counts were recorded for this clone. V usage is TRBV30 and J usage is TRBJ2-3, with D unclear. This CDR3 is 15 amino acids long. Looked up from germline, CDR1 is GTSNPN and CDR2 is SVGIG (reference sequence). V was cut by 0 bases and J by 2 bases, with 12 bases left in between. The CDR3 region has the DNA TGTGCCTGGAGTGTATTTTTGGGCTCCACAGATACGCAGTATTTT. Its translation: CAWSVFLGSTDTQYF. The variable domain in full, completed from reference TRBV30 and TRBJ2-3, reads SQTIHQWPATLVQPVGSPLSLECTVEGTSNPNLYWYRQAAGRGLQLLFYSVGIGQISSEVPQNLSASRPQDRQFILSSKKLLLSDSGFYLCAWSVFLGSTDTQYFGPGTRLTVL.

The sample holds a few counts of this clone. The V call is TRBV7-8, the J call TRBJ2-5; tentative D call: TRBD2 (5 bases). Trimming removed 3 bases from V and 5 bases from J, with 16 bases in between. This CDR3 has 15 residues. The V gene's germline CDR1 is SGHVS and CDR2 FQNEAQ. As DNA, the CDR3 is TGTGCCAGCAGCTTTAGCGACTGGCGAGGGGAGACCCAGTACTTC. Translation: CASSFSDWRGETQYF.